This TCR beta chain originates from a study of T cell responses to AZD1222 COVID-19 vaccine. This clone was seen more than once but under ten times. Its cognate antigen is unknown. Points from the study as a whole: Vaccine-associated CD4 TCRs ranged over spike, dominating at 160-218 and 743-854. Donors skewed white British and female; clonal diversity was possibly underestimated. Spike-specific TCR breadth and depth grew following two AZD1222 doses.

The germline V gene has CDR1 MDHEN and CDR2 SYDVKM. Trimming took off 8 bases at V and 8 bases at J, with 14 bases between the two ends. There are 12 residues in the CDR3. Sequenced by immunoSEQ multiplex PCR; TCRdb stores in-frame clones only, minus some. The profile covers 50,000 or so clones, with 70% to 90% appearing a single time and 5.3% taken by the ten largest. Some second doses came at about 4 weeks and others at about 12 weeks; these were pooled. The material sequenced was peripheral blood, taken 28 days after the second AZD1222 dose. The V call is TRBV28, the J call TRBJ2-3; D is possibly TRBD2 (5 bases). The TCR was taken from an adult who received the AZD1222 COVID-19 vaccine. The CDR3 loop reads CASYRPGGTQYF. CDR3 coding DNA: TGTGCCAGCTATCGACCTGGAGGTACGCAGTATTTT.